The table lists the clone carrying this TCR beta chain with many counts. What it binds is unknown. Trimming took 2 bases from V and 6 from J, leaving 14 bases between them. This CDR3 comprises 14 residues. Germline lookup yields CDR1 SGHAT and CDR2 FQNNGV. This specimen belongs to a study of Graves' ophthalmopathy and Graves' hyperthyroidism. The study's findings and limits: Blood repertoires reportedly contained most expanded thyroid clonotypes above 0.001 frequency. For separating ophthalmopathy from stable hyperthyroidism, a 13-signature model gave around 86% sensitivity and 80% to 84% specificity.

Calling hyperthyroidism stable required that no ophthalmopathy show up within 18 months of follow-up. Scientists amplified the TCR beta CDR3 regions from RNA transcripts. The library came from an HTBI-primed first-round RT-PCR and a second-round multiplex PCR. TCRdb ran MiXCR on the multiplex PCR reads and lists one entry per CDR3 protein. There are hundreds of thousands of distinct CDR3 sequences in the sample; approximately 22% occur only once, and more than 5.5% lies in the top ten. What was sequenced was peripheral blood. This TCR was sampled from a woman aged 18-29 years with stable Graves' hyperthyroidism. Some clones in this sample may be carry-over from other donors' samples. The chain has TRBV11-2 and TRBJ2-7; D might be TRBD1 (5 bases). Here the CDR3 reads CASSLRTRVVEQYF. CDR3 coding DNA: TGTGCCAGCAGCTTAAGAACCAGGGTGGTCGAGCAGTACTTC.